Each of the 30 T cell receptor beta chains below was sequenced from the same sample in a study of cytomegalovirus exposure and HLA in healthy donors. It was with 60 Vbeta and 13 Jbeta primers that the PCR ran. TCRdb keeps only in-frame clones here, not all; method: immunoSEQ multiplex PCR. Here the sample spans some 95,000 clones, just under 80% being singletons. The sample taken for sequencing was PBMCs. The origin of the receptors is a young man in good health and CMV-seronegative.

The genes are TRBV29-1 and TRBJ2-2, with 7 nucleotides matching TRBD1. The CDR3 length is 13 residues. After removal of 6 bases from V and 6 bases from J, the junction contained 7 bases not matched to a gene. CDR1 and CDR2 from the germline V gene are SQVTM and ANQGSEA. The CDR3 loop reads CSVVGQISGELFF. Here the CDR3 DNA reads TGCAGCGTGGTGGGACAGATCTCCGGGGAGCTGTTTTTT.

The gene calls are TRBV19 and TRBJ1-1; D unclear. The V end was cut by 8 bases, the J end by 5 bases, with 9 bases between. Germline V gene sequence: CDR1 LNHDA, CDR2 SQIVND (reference sequence). CDR3 length equals 11 residues. CDR3 in DNA: TGTGCCAGTGGCCTCGGGACTGAAGCTTTCTTT. Translation gives CASGLGTEAFF.

The gene calls are TRBV11-2 and TRBJ1-1; 8 bases align to TRBD1. This CDR3 has 16 residues. CDR1 is SGHAT and CDR2 is FQNNGV in the germline V gene. Trimming removed 1 base from V and 1 base from J; junction bases left unmatched: 5. This CDR3 is CASSLGHRGRNTEAFF. The CDR3 DNA reads TGTGCCAGCAGCTTAGGGCACAGGGGGAGGAACACTGAAGCTTTCTTT.

The chain uses TRBV10-2 and TRBJ2-7, with D unresolved. This CDR3 has 11 residues. Germline CDR1 WSHSY, CDR2 SAAADI. V was cut by 7 bases and J by 6 bases, with 10 bases left in between. The CDR3 reads CASTPDFEQYF. The CDR3 nucleotides read TGCGCCAGCACCCCAGATTTCGAGCAGTACTTC.

V usage is TRBV21-1 and J usage is TRBJ1-5; the D call in the table, TRBD1, was not verified against the DNA. TRBV21-1 is classified as a pseudogene. This CDR3 comprises 14 residues. DNA of the CDR3: TGTGCCAGGATAACTGGACAGGGAGATCAGCCCCAGCATTTT. It is translated as CARITGQGDQPQHF.

The rearrangement uses TRBV5-6 and TRBJ1-3; 7 bases are shared with TRBD1. The CDR3 totals 18 residues. V lost 5 bases, J lost 2 bases, and 16 bases stayed unmatched. Germline CDR1 and CDR2: SGHDT and YYEEEE. The CDR3 loop is CASRDNTSPGGPGNTIYF. As DNA, the CDR3 is TGTGCCAGCAGGGACAACACAAGTCCAGGGGGACCTGGAAACACCATATATTTT.

The chain recombines TRBV7-9 with TRBJ2-1; TRBD2 matches at 7 bases. This CDR3 is 15 amino acids long. Germline V gene data show CDR1 as SEHNR and CDR2 as FQNEAQ (reference sequence). Losses at the gene ends were 5 bases for V and 7 bases for J; bases not matched to a gene: 11. The CDR3 DNA follows: TGTGCCAGCAGCCCGATGGCGGGAGTAGGTAATGAGCAGTTCTTC. Residues: CASSPMAGVGNEQFF.

This clone has just a few counts. J is TRBJ1-1 and V is TRBV6-6; D uncertain. This CDR3 comprises 14 residues. Trimming took 4 bases from V and 0 from J, leaving 9 bases between them. Germline V gene lookup returns CDR1 MNHNY and CDR2 SVGAGI (reference sequence). CDR3 nucleotide sequence: TGTGCCAGCAGTTCCCAGGCCATGAACACTGAAGCTTTCTTT. Translating gives CASSSQAMNTEAFF.

The chain carries TRBV7-9 and TRBJ2-7, with 8 bases that match TRBD2. V trimming: 4 bases; J trimming: 1 base; junction bases outside the gene matches: 6. From germline, CDR1 is SEHNR and CDR2 FQNEAQ (reference sequence). The CDR3 covers 15 residues. CDR3 region: CASSSLAGGSYEQYF. CDR3 DNA sequence: TGTGCCAGCAGCTCGCTAGCGGGCGGGTCCTACGAGCAGTACTTC.

V is TRBV6-1 and J is TRBJ2-7; D not certain. The CDR3 consists of 13 residues. Trimming removed 3 bases at V and 5 bases at J, with 11 bases between. Germline V CDR1 and CDR2: MNHNS, SASEGT. CDR3 nucleotide sequence: TGTGCCAGCAGTGATGTCCGGTTGAACGAGCAGTACTTC. This gives the protein CASSDVRLNEQYF.

Notes on this clone: Relative to the germline gene, one junction end is altered; a read error may explain this. In DNA, the CDR3 is TGTGCCAGCAGGACGACAGGGGGCAGTAATCGGCCCCAGCATTTT. Translation gives CASRTTGGSNRPQHF. The chain is built from TRBV28 and TRBJ1-5; 10 bases map to TRBD1. Germline CDR1 reads MDHEN; CDR2 reads SYDVKM. The CDR3 has 15 amino acids.

CDR3 protein: CSVVVQGRNTEAFF. CDR3 DNA: TGCAGCGTTGTGGTCCAGGGGAGAAACACTGAAGCTTTCTTT. The chain has TRBV29-1 and TRBJ1-1; tentative D call: TRBD1 (6 bases). The CDR3 consists of 14 residues. Trimming shortened V by 4 bases and J by 2 bases, and 14 bases separated the two germline ends. CDR1 SQVTM and CDR2 ANQGSEA come from the germline V gene.

The chain combines TRBV5-1 with TRBJ2-2; D perhaps matches TRBD1 (5 bases). Between the trimmed V and J ends, which lost 5 bases and 2 bases, there was a span of 19 bases. Germline CDR1 and CDR2: SGHRS and YFSETQ. The CDR3 contains 17 residues. The CDR3 is CASSPLTLTANTGELFF. The CDR3 bases are TGCGCCAGCAGTCCATTAACTTTGACAGCCAACACCGGGGAGCTGTTTTTT.

This clone was observed once. V gene TRBV5-6 combines with J gene TRBJ2-7; a possible D gene is TRBD1 (5 bases). V gave up 3 bases and J gave up 3 bases, with 13 bases separating them. The germline gives CDR1 SGHDT, CDR2 YYEEEE. The CDR3 spans 14 residues. The CDR3, as DNA: TGTGCCAGCAGCTATCCAGGGTCCATCTACGAGCAGTACTTC. The encoded protein is CASSYPGSIYEQYF. Filled out from reference TRBV5-6 and TRBJ2-7, the complete variable domain reads DAGVTQSPTHLIKTRGQQVTLRCSPKSGHDTVSWYQQALGQGPQFIFQYYEEEERQRGNFPDRFSGHQFPNYSSELNVNALLLGDSALYLCASSYPGSIYEQYFGPGTRLTVT.

V is TRBV5-4 and J is TRBJ2-3, with D perhaps TRBD1 (6 bases). V was cut by 0 bases and J by 4 bases, with 9 bases left in between. CDR1 is SGHNT, CDR2 YYREEE, per germline (reference sequence). The CDR3 is 14 amino acids. The CDR3 coding sequence is TGTGCCAGCAGCTTGGGTACAGGGTCAGATACGCAGTATTTT. Protein sequence: CASSLGTGSDTQYF.

This clone occurred a few times. J is TRBJ2-7 and V is TRBV19; a possible D gene is TRBD1 (5 bases). CDR3 length: 15 amino acids. V lost 1 base, J lost 1 base, and 11 bases lay in between. The V gene's germline CDR1 is LNHDA and CDR2 SQIVND (reference sequence). The CDR3 sequence is CASSIGPGPSYEQYF. CDR3 coding DNA: TGTGCCAGTAGTATAGGTCCAGGGCCGTCCTACGAGCAGTACTTC.

The V and J genes are TRBV11-2 and TRBJ1-1; D is unresolved. Germline loops: CDR1 SGHAT, CDR2 FQNNGV. V was shortened by 1 base and J by 4 bases, with 7 bases between the two germline ends. This CDR3 contains 13 residues. CDR3 DNA: TGTGCCAGCAGCTTAGTCCTGGCCACTGAAGCTTTCTTT. Translation gives CASSLVLATEAFF. The whole variable domain, remainder taken from reference TRBV11-2 and TRBJ1-1, is EAGVAQSPRYKIIEKRQSVAFWCNPISGHATLYWYQQILGQGPKLLIQFQNNGVVDDSQLPKDRFSAERLKGVDSTLKIQPAKLEDSAVYLCASSLVLATEAFFGQGTRLTVV.

This sequence joins TRBV7-8 and TRBJ1-2; tentatively, D is TRBD1 (5 bases). V lost 1 base and J 4 bases, leaving 13 bases between the germline ends. The CDR3 loop spans 15 amino acids. Germline lookup yields CDR1 SGHVS and CDR2 FQNEAQ. As DNA, the CDR3 is TGTGCCAGCAGCTTAGGGGGCGAAGTTAGCTATGGCTACACCTTC. It codes for CASSLGGEVSYGYTF.

The chain carries TRBV5-6 and TRBJ1-5; no reliable D call. Germline V gene sequence: CDR1 SGHDT, CDR2 YYEEEE. The CDR3 runs to 15 residues. V lost 1 base, J lost 7 bases, and 15 bases lay in between. The CDR3 here is CASSLNPSAGQPQHF. For the CDR3, the DNA is TGTGCCAGCAGCTTGAACCCGTCCGCGGGGCAGCCCCAGCATTTT.

This clone was observed once. The chain employs TRBV7-2 and TRBJ2-7; 11 nucleotides match TRBD1. V was pared by 4 bases and J by 4 bases, with 3 bases of the junction left unmatched. CDR3 length: 14 amino acids. CDR1 and CDR2 from the germline V gene are SGHTA and FQGNSA. The CDR3 protein is CASSSGQGAYEQYF. The CDR3 region has the DNA TGTGCCAGCAGCTCTGGACAGGGGGCTTACGAGCAGTACTTC.

V and J are TRBV10-2 and TRBJ1-2, with TRBD1 matching 9 bases. After removal of 7 bases from V and 6 bases from J, the junction contained 3 bases not matched to a gene. CDR1 is WSHSY, CDR2 SAAADI, per germline. The CDR3 spans 12 residues. This CDR3 reads CASIGQGNGYTF. The CDR3 region has the DNA TGCGCCAGCATAGGACAGGGGAATGGCTACACCTTC.

The chain joins TRBV7-2 to TRBJ1-5, with 9 bases matching TRBD1. Germline V gene lookup returns CDR1 SGHTA and CDR2 FQGNSA. The length of the CDR3 is 15 residues. V lost 1 base to trimming and J lost 2 bases; unmatched junction nucleotides: 0. CDR3 loop: CASSLGTGGNQPQHF. CDR3 bases: TGTGCCAGCAGCTTAGGGACAGGGGGCAATCAGCCCCAGCATTTT.

The chain uses TRBV5-6 and TRBJ1-1, with TRBD1 as a possible D gene (5 bases). Between the trimmed V and J ends, which lost 4 bases and 0 bases, there was a span of 16 bases. This CDR3 is built from 16 residues. The V gene's germline CDR1 is SGHDT and CDR2 YYEEEE. The CDR3 spells CASSPGGSRMNTEAFF. The CDR3 DNA reads TGTGCCAGCAGCCCCGGGGGGAGCAGAATGAACACTGAAGCTTTCTTT.

The chain is built from TRBV7-9 and TRBJ1-1; D unresolved. The CDR3 totals 14 residues. Between the trimmed V and J ends, which lost 1 base and 5 bases, there was a span of 11 bases. Germline loops: CDR1 SEHNR, CDR2 FQNEAQ (reference sequence). The CDR3 bases are TGTGCCAGCAGCTTAGGCTCGGGATGGACTGAAGCTTTCTTT. Translation: CASSLGSGWTEAFF.

This clone has only one observation. The rearrangement links TRBV6-1 to TRBJ2-7, with 7 bases lining up with TRBD1. Germline V gene sequence: CDR1 MNHNS, CDR2 SASEGT. CDR3 length: 13 residues. The J segment lost 3 bases and the V segment lost 4 bases, leaving 3 bases of the junction unmatched. CDR3 region: CASSGQGHYEQYF. CDR3 nucleotides: TGTGCCAGCAGTGGACAGGGTCACTACGAGCAGTACTTC.

This rearrangement joins TRBV5-4 to TRBJ2-5, with TRBD2 matching 14 bases. The trim removed 0 bases at V and 9 bases at J, leaving 4 bases unmatched. The CDR3 spans 15 residues. Germline assignment: CDR1 SGHNT and CDR2 YYREEE (reference sequence). CDR3 nucleotides: TGTGCCAGCAGCTTGGGACTAGCGGGAGGGGAGGCCCAGTACTTC. Its translation is CASSLGLAGGEAQYF.

The chain has TRBV28 and TRBJ1-4, with 7 bases lining up with TRBD1. With 3 bases clipped from V and 8 bases from J, the junction kept 6 bases outside the gene matches. CDR1 MDHEN and CDR2 SYDVKM come from the germline V gene. This CDR3 has 14 residues. The CDR3: CASSLTGLKEKLFF. The CDR3 region has the DNA TGTGCCAGCAGTTTGACAGGGTTAAAAGAAAAACTGTTTTTT.

This sequence joins TRBV19 and TRBJ1-2, with a tentative D call TRBD1 (5 bases). CDR3 length: 11 amino acids. Germline V CDR1 and CDR2: LNHDA, SQIVND (reference sequence). V was clipped by 5 bases and J by 8 bases, with 9 bases between them. The DNA for the CDR3 is TGTGCCAGTAGTGCGGGACGGGGCTACACCTTC. Translation gives CASSAGRGYTF.

The V and J genes are TRBV15 and TRBJ2-2; 10 positions match TRBD2. Germline trimming cut 0 bases from V and 5 bases from J; bases unmatched to any gene: 9. CDR1 is LNHNV and CDR2 is YYDKDF in the germline V gene (reference sequence). The CDR3 covers 18 residues. The CDR3 here is CATSRDRLLAGRTGELFF. The CDR3 nucleotides are TGTGCCACCAGCAGAGATCGGTTACTAGCGGGAAGGACCGGGGAGCTGTTTTTT.

This clone occurred a few times. The chain couples TRBV7-8 to TRBJ1-1; D unclear. Germline V CDR1 and CDR2: SGHVS, FQNEAQ. The CDR3 runs 14 residues. Trimming cost V 2 bases and J 6 bases, with 13 bases left between them. The CDR3 DNA follows: TGTGCCAGCAGCTTATACGGGGTTGGCGCTGAAGCTTTCTTT. Amino acids: CASSLYGVGAEAFF. Drawing the rest from reference TRBV7-8 and TRBJ1-1, the complete variable domain is GAGVSQSPRYKVAKRGQDVALRCDPISGHVSLFWYQQALGQGPEFLTYFQNEAQLDKSGLPSDRFFAERPEGSVSTLKIQRTQQEDSAVYLCASSLYGVGAEAFFGQGTRLTVV.